This passage covers 28 T cell receptor beta chains from one sample sequenced in a study of cytomegalovirus exposure and HLA in healthy donors (dated by TCRdb to 2016 to 2017). Library method: the immunoSEQ multiplex PCR assay. The multiplex PCR relied on a mix of 60 forward primers for TCR Vbeta segments and 13 reverse primers for TCR Jbeta segments. TCRdb holds this immuneACCESS table with in-frame rearrangements only. Some clones are missing; in checked studies, unresolved V genes explain under half, and the rest has no known cause. The table for this sample lists approximately 51,000 clones; around 74% of them were counted only once. 5.5% to 7% of the sample comes from the top ten. The sample taken for sequencing was PBMCs. Source of these receptors: a man aged 25-40 years in good health and CMV-seronegative.

The rearrangement uses TRBV11-2 and TRBJ2-1; 7 nucleotides line up with TRBD1. This CDR3 has 16 residues. The V segment lost 4 bases and the J segment 7 bases; nucleotides outside the gene matches: 13. Germline assignment: CDR1 SGHAT and CDR2 FQNNGV. CDR3 sequence reads: CASSSTTGVGNNEQFF. CDR3 bases: TGTGCCAGCAGCTCGACCACAGGGGTAGGGAATAATGAGCAGTTCTTC.

The chain combines TRBV6-4 with TRBJ1-2; 8 bases fit TRBD1. The CDR3 totals 10 residues. V lost 10 bases and J lost 6; bases outside the gene matches: 1. In germline, CDR1 is MRHNA, CDR2 SNTAGT. The CDR3 spells CATDRDGYTF. The CDR3 DNA reads TGTGCCACGGACAGGGATGGCTACACCTTC.

This sequence joins TRBV7-2 and TRBJ1-2, with D hard to call. From germline, CDR1 is SGHTA and CDR2 FQGNSA. The length of the CDR3 is 13 residues. Trimming shortened V by 1 base and J by 8 bases, and 11 bases separated the two germline ends. The CDR3 bases are TGTGCCAGCAGCTTAGATTTCAATCGGGGCTACACCTTC. As protein: CASSLDFNRGYTF.

This clone was detected only once. This sample includes further DNA sequences coding for the same CDR3. V and J are TRBV5-1 and TRBJ1-1; D ambiguous. Germline CDR1 and CDR2: SGHRS and YFSETQ. The CDR3 spans 14 residues. V was pared by 4 bases and J by 6 bases, with 16 bases between. This chain's CDR3 is CASSPAGGVAEAFF. CDR3 sequence (DNA): TGCGCCAGCAGCCCAGCGGGCGGGGTGGCTGAAGCTTTCTTT.

This clone was counted between two and nine times. The V and J genes are TRBV4-1 and TRBJ2-7; TRBD1 matches 7 bases. Germline lookup yields CDR1 MGHRA and CDR2 YSYEKL. This CDR3 has 14 amino acids. V was pared by 0 bases and J by 2 bases, with 1 base of the junction left unmatched. The CDR3 DNA reads as TGCGCCAGCAGCCAAGAAGGGGGCACCTACGAGCAGTACTTC. Translation: CASSQEGGTYEQYF.

This chain connects TRBV6-5 to TRBJ2-7; 10 bases line up with TRBD1. Losses at the gene ends were 6 bases for V and 7 bases for J; bases not matched to a gene: 6. The CDR3 is 13 residues long. Germline V gene lookup returns CDR1 MNHEY and CDR2 SVGAGI. CDR3 protein: CASSYGTGVEQYF. In DNA, the CDR3 is TGTGCCAGCAGCTACGGGACAGGGGTTGAGCAGTACTTC.

This chain uses TRBV7-6 with TRBJ2-7; no reliable D call. Trimming removed 5 bases at V and 3 bases at J, with 11 bases between. Germline CDR1 reads SGHVS; CDR2 reads FNYEAQ. CDR3 length: 13 amino acids. The CDR3 protein is CASSREIYYEQYF. The CDR3 DNA sequence: TGTGCCAGCAGCCGTGAGATTTACTACGAGCAGTACTTC.

About this clone: One end of the junction does not line up with germline, which may come from a read error. The CDR3: CASSFGRPNQHQHF. The CDR3, as DNA: TGTGCCAGCAGCTTTGGGAGACCTAATCAGCACCAGCATTTT. The rearrangement uses TRBV7-2 and TRBJ1-5, with D unresolved. Germline V gene lookup returns CDR1 SGHTA and CDR2 FQGNSA. This CDR3 is built from 14 residues.

Only one count was recorded for this clone. The genes are TRBV11-2 and TRBJ1-4; tentatively, D is TRBD1 (5 bases). The CDR3 is 12 amino acids. Germline values: CDR1 SGHAT, CDR2 FQNNGV. Trimming pared 3 bases from V and 12 bases from J, leaving 11 bases between. The CDR3 region is CASSFDSTELFF. In DNA form, the CDR3 reads TGTGCCAGCAGCTTCGACAGTACCGAACTGTTTTTT.

CDR3 in DNA: TGTGCCAGCACCATAGACGACAGAAACTATGGCTACACCTTC. Translated, it gives CASTIDDRNYGYTF. V and J are TRBV6-1 and TRBJ1-2; TRBD1 might be the D (5 bases). Germline V gene data show CDR1 as MNHNS and CDR2 as SASEGT. The CDR3 sequence is 14 residues long. Trimming cost V 7 bases and J 2 bases, with 14 bases left between them.

The gene calls are TRBV6-1 and TRBJ2-1; 8 bases map to TRBD2. Unmatched junction bases numbered 5, after V lost 5 bases and J lost 8 bases. The length of the CDR3 is 13 residues. CDR1 MNHNS and CDR2 SASEGT come from the germline V gene. CDR3 sequence: CASSLPGGDEQFF. The CDR3 DNA follows: TGTGCCAGCAGTCTGCCGGGGGGGGATGAGCAGTTCTTC.

The chain employs TRBV18 and TRBJ1-2; perhaps TRBD1 as D (5 bases). The CDR3 totals 13 residues. The ends were cut back, 3 bases at V and 5 bases at J, with 10 bases in the middle. Germline CDR1 is KGHSH and CDR2 is LQKENI. CDR3 nucleotides: TGTGCCAGCTCACCGTCACAGGATTATGGCTACACCTTC. It is translated as CASSPSQDYGYTF.

The chain uses TRBV29-1 and TRBJ1-5; 8 bases fit TRBD1. Germline V lookup: CDR1 SQVTM, CDR2 ANQGSEA. V trimming: 4 bases; J trimming: 6 bases; junction bases outside the gene matches: 5. This CDR3 is 13 amino acids long. The CDR3: CSVAPGGGQPQHF. The CDR3 bases are TGCAGCGTTGCCCCAGGGGGCGGTCAGCCCCAGCATTTT.

J is TRBJ2-3 and V is TRBV9; D is perhaps TRBD2 (5 bases). Germline V CDR1 and CDR2: SGDLS, YYNGEE. CDR3 length equals 15 residues. V lost 0 bases and J lost 0, with 8 bases in between. The CDR3 coding sequence is TGTGCCAGCAGCGTAGTGGTAGCGAGCACAGATACGCAGTATTTT. Translation: CASSVVVASTDTQYF.

This clone was found a few times. The chain joins TRBV11-2 to TRBJ1-1, with D uncertain. CDR3 size: 15 residues. Trimming shortened V by 8 bases and J by 10 bases, and 26 bases separated the two germline ends. Looked up from germline, CDR1 is SGHAT and CDR2 is FQNNGV. CDR3 in DNA: TGTGCCAGCGCTGACTTGACGGCCCATCGGGTACGAGCTTTCTTT. This translates into CASADLTAHRVRAFF.

V and J are TRBV6-1 and TRBJ2-1, with a weak D call TRBD2 (6 bases). With 4 bases removed from V and 0 bases from J, the gap between germline ends came to 7 bases. There are 14 residues in the CDR3. In germline, CDR1 is MNHNS, CDR2 SASEGT. The CDR3 spells CASSAGASYNEQFF. The CDR3, as DNA: TGTGCCAGCAGTGCGGGAGCCTCCTACAATGAGCAGTTCTTC.

This sequence joins TRBV4-1 and TRBJ2-3, with D possibly TRBD2 on 7 matching bases. The ends were cut back, 5 bases at V and 8 bases at J, with 20 bases in the middle. Germline-derived CDR1 and CDR2 are MGHRA and YSYEKL. This CDR3 has 15 residues. CDR3 protein: CASSEAPGAGVTQYF. The DNA of the CDR3 is TGCGCCAGCAGCGAGGCCCCGGGGGCGGGAGTTACGCAGTATTTT.

The chain carries TRBV19 and TRBJ1-1, with 10 bases aligning to TRBD1. The V gene's germline CDR1 is LNHDA and CDR2 SQIVND (reference sequence). V lost 6 bases, J lost 11 bases, and 9 bases stayed unmatched. The CDR3 has 13 residues. The CDR3 DNA reads TGTGCCAGTAGAAAGACAGGGGGCTGGGAGGCTTTCTTT. Encoded protein: CASRKTGGWEAFF.

The chain uses TRBV5-4 and TRBJ2-7, with TRBD1 matching 7 bases. This CDR3 has 14 amino acids. V dropped 4 bases and J dropped 2; count of bases not matched to a gene: 6. The germline CDR1 and CDR2 sequences are SGHNT and YYREEE (reference sequence). This CDR3 reads CASSPIGGTYEQYF. The CDR3, as DNA: TGTGCCAGCAGCCCCATAGGGGGCACCTACGAGCAGTACTTC.

J is TRBJ2-7 and V is TRBV6-1, with D perhaps matching TRBD2 (6 bases). Germline V gene data show CDR1 as MNHNS and CDR2 as SASEGT. Deletions cut 1 base from V and 3 bases from J, with 13 bases between. The CDR3 covers 15 residues. The CDR3 DNA sequence: TGTGCCAGCAGTGAAGTCCAGACTAGTATCTACGAGCAGTACTTC. It codes for CASSEVQTSIYEQYF.

This chain uses TRBV2 with TRBJ2-2; 8 bases agree with TRBD2. Germline V gene lookup returns CDR1 SNHLY and CDR2 FYNNEI. The CDR3 sequence is 13 residues long. Unmatched junction bases numbered 1, after V lost 7 bases and J lost 3 bases. CDR3 in amino acids: CASKREHTGELFF. The CDR3 region has the DNA TGTGCCAGCAAGCGGGAGCACACCGGGGAGCTGTTTTTT. Looking up the rest from reference TRBV2 and TRBJ2-2 gives the full variable domain: EPEVTQTPSHQVTQMGQEVILRCVPISNHLYFYWYRQILGQKVEFLVSFYNNEISEKSEIFDDQFSVERPDGSNFTLKIRSTKLEDSAMYFCASKREHTGELFFGEGSRLTVL.

V usage is TRBV5-4 and J usage is TRBJ2-2; 10 bases map to TRBD1. V lost 3 bases and J lost 10; bases outside the gene matches: 12. Looked up from germline, CDR1 is SGHNT and CDR2 is YYREEE (reference sequence). The CDR3 length is 16 residues. Here the CDR3 DNA reads TGTGCCAGCAGCTCCGGGACAGGGGCGTCCTTGATGGAGCTGTTTTTT. Translated: CASSSGTGASLMELFF.

The rearrangement joins TRBV5-1 to TRBJ2-1; 12 nucleotides line up with TRBD1. Germline assignment: CDR1 SGHRS and CDR2 YFSETQ. After removal of 4 bases from V and 1 base from J, the junction contained 15 bases not matched to a gene. The CDR3 contains 20 residues. CDR3 nucleotide sequence: TGCGCCAGCAGCCTGGGGACCTGGGGACAGGGGGCCAGGTCCTACAATGAGCAGTTCTTC. Translating gives CASSLGTWGQGARSYNEQFF. Variable domain in full (rest from reference TRBV5-1 and TRBJ2-1): KAGVTQTPRYLIKTRGQQVTLSCSPISGHRSVSWYQQTPGQGLQFLFEYFSETQRNKGNFPGRFSGRQFSNSRSEMNVSTLELGDSALYLCASSLGTWGQGARSYNEQFFGPGTRLTVL.

In this sample, this clone turned up a few times. This chain uses TRBV7-9 with TRBJ2-1; 13 positions match TRBD2. V shed 2 bases and J 15 bases; nucleotides not matched to a gene: 13. The CDR3 length is 16 residues. Germline V gene data show CDR1 as SEHNR and CDR2 as FQNEAQ (reference sequence). The DNA for the CDR3 is TGTGCCAGCAGCTTACCCGACCCGGGACTAGCGGGGAAAGTGTTCTTC. Amino acid sequence: CASSLPDPGLAGKVFF.

This CDR3 reads CASSSGTGRYQPQHF. The CDR3 nucleotides are TGTGCCAGCAGCTCCGGGACAGGGAGGTATCAGCCCCAGCATTTT. The rearrangement uses TRBV7-6 and TRBJ1-5; 9 bases line up with TRBD1. The CDR3 runs to 15 residues. Germline loops: CDR1 SGHVS, CDR2 FNYEAQ. V was clipped by 4 bases and J by 5 bases; unmatched bases: 6.

V usage is TRBV14 and J usage is TRBJ1-2, with a weak D call TRBD1 (5 bases). This CDR3 has 13 residues. Germline V gene sequence: CDR1 SGHDN, CDR2 FVKESK. The V gene lost 3 bases and the J gene lost 7 bases, with 12 bases spanning the gap. CDR3 sequence reads: CASSHRGMAGYTF. The DNA of the CDR3 is TGTGCCAGCAGCCATCGGGGGATGGCTGGCTACACCTTC.

V is TRBV5-4 and J is TRBJ2-1; 8 bases align to TRBD2. The CDR3 covers 15 residues. V lost 0 bases to trimming and J lost 6 bases; unmatched junction nucleotides: 5. Germline values: CDR1 SGHNT, CDR2 YYREEE (reference sequence). This chain's CDR3 is CASSLEAGVANEQFF. Written as DNA, the CDR3 is TGTGCCAGCAGCTTGGAAGCGGGAGTGGCCAATGAGCAGTTCTTC.

The V and J genes are TRBV7-2 and TRBJ2-3; the match to TRBD2 covers 7 bases. CDR3 size: 16 residues. V lost 1 base to trimming and J lost 0 bases; unmatched junction nucleotides: 4. Germline V gene lookup returns CDR1 SGHTA and CDR2 FQGNSA. CDR3 region: CASSLGGGFSTDTQYF. The CDR3, as DNA: TGTGCCAGCAGCTTAGGGGGGGGTTTTAGCACAGATACGCAGTATTTT.